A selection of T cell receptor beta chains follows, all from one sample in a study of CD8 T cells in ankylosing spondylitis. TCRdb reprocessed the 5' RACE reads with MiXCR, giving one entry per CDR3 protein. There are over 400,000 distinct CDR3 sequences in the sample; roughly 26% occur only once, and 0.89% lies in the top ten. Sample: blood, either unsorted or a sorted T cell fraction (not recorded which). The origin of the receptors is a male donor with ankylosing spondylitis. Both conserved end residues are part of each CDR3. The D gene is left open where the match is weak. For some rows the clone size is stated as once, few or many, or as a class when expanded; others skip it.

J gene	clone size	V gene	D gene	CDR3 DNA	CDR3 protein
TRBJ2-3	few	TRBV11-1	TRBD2	TGTGCCAGCAGCCCACGGGAGGTAGTCACAGATACGCAGTATTTT	CASSPREVVTDTQYF
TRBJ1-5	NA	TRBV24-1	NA	TGTGCCACCAGCGAGGACAGAATCAATCAGCCCCAGCATTTT	CATSEDRINQPQHF
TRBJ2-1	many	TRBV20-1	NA	TGCAGTGCTAGAGATCGGGCTCATTCAGATGAGCAGTTCTTC	CSARDRAHSDEQFF
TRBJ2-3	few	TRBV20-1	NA	TGCAGTGCTAGAGATCAGGGGGGAGTGGAAGATACGCAGTATTTT	CSARDQGGVEDTQYF
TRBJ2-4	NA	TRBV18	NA	TGTGCCAGCTCACCACGGGGAAGGGGCATTCAGTACTTC	CASSPRGRGIQYF
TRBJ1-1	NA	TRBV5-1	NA	TGCGCCAGCAGCTCGGCACCGAACACTGAAGCTTTCTTT	CASSSAPNTEAFF
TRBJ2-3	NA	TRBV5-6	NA	TGTGCCAGCAGCTTGGGGGCAGGTTTTGGTCCAGATACGCAGTATTTT	CASSLGAGFGPDTQYF
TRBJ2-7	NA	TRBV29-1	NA	TGCAGCGTTGGAGGGGCCAGACTAACCTACGAGCAGTACTTC	CSVGGARLTYEQYF
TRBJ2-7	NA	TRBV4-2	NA	TGTGCCAGCAGCCAGCAGTACTTC	CASSQQYF
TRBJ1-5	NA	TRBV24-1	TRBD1	TGTGCCACCAGTGATACTACAGGGGGAGCGAGTCAGCCCCAGCATTTT	CATSDTTGGASQPQHF
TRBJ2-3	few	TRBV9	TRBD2	TGTGCCAGCAGCGTAATAGCGGGAACCACAGATACGCAGTATTTT	CASSVIAGTTDTQYF
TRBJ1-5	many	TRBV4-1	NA	TGCGCCAGCAGCCAAGGACCGAAAGGCTATAGCAATCAGCCCCAGCATTTT	CASSQGPKGYSNQPQHF
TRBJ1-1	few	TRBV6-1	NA	TGTGCCAGCGACATTAGCATGAACACTGAAGCTTTCTTT	CASDISMNTEAFF
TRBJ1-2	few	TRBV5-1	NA	TGCGCCAGCAGCCAGTCGCCAGGGGAGGATGGCTACACCTTC	CASSQSPGEDGYTF
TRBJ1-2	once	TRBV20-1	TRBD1	TGCAGTGGGGTTGCGGGACAGACCAGCTATGGCTACACCTTC	CSGVAGQTSYGYTF
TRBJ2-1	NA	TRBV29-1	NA	TGCAGCGCGGAGGACTTATACAATGAGCAGTTCTTC	CSAEDLYNEQFF
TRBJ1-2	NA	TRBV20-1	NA	TGCAGTGCTGGGGGTCGTCTGGACGGGGTCAGCTACACCTTC	CSAGGRLDGVSYTF
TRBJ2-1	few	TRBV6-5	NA	TGTGCCAGCAGTTCCGAGACAGGTTACAATGAGCAGTTCTTC	CASSSETGYNEQFF
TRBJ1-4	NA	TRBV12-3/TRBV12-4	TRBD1	TGTGCCAGCAGTTTAGCGGGACAGGCAAATGAAAAACTGTTTTTT	CASSLAGQANEKLFF
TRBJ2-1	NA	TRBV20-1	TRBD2	TGCAGTGCTAGATGGGAGCGGGGAAGCTCCTACAATGAGCAGTTCTTC	CSARWERGSSYNEQFF
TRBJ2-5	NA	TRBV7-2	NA	TGTGCCAGCAGCTTAGGGCTAGCCAGTGAGACCCAGTACTTC	CASSLGLASETQYF
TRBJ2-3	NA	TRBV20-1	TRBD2	TGCAGTGCTACCGGACTAGCGGGAGTGCAAGATACGCAGTATTTT	CSATGLAGVQDTQYF
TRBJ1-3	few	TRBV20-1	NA	TGCAGTGCTACTTCTGGAAACACCATATATTTT	CSATSGNTIYF
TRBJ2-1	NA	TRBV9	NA	TGTGCCAGCAGCGGGGATTGGGGCTCCTACAATGAGCAGTTCTTC	CASSGDWGSYNEQFF
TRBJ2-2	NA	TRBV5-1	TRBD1	TGCGCCAGCAGGCCGGACAGGGGATCTGTGGAGCTGTTTTTT	CASRPDRGSVELFF
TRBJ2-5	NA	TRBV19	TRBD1	TGTGCCAGTAGTGGCGACAGGGAAGAGACCCAGTACTTC	CASSGDREETQYF
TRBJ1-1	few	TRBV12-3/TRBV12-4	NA	TGTGCCAGCATTCACAAAGCTGAAGCTTTCTTT	CASIHKAEAFF
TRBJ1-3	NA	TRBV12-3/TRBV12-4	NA	TGTGCCAGCAGTCCGCGGGACACCATATATTTT	CASSPRDTIYF
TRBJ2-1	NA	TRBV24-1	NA	TGTGCCACCAGTGATTCTGGGGGACAGGGAGCGGGAGTGGGTGAGCAGTTCTTC	CATSDSGGQGAGVGEQFF
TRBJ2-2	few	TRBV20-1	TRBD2	TGCAGTGCTAGAAGCCTGGCTAGCGGGAATTACGGGGAGCTGTTTTTT	CSARSLASGNYGELFF
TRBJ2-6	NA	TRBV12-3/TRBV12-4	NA	TGTGCCAGCAGTCCTTTAGGGGGGGCCTCTGGGGCCAACGTCCTGACTTTC	CASSPLGGASGANVLTF
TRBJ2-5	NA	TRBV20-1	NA	TGCAGTGCTCGTGGACCCCTGGGGGAGACCCAGTACTTC	CSARGPLGETQYF
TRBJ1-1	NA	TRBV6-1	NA	TGTGCCAGCAGTCAAAGAAACGGGGCGGGGGGCTTGAATGCTTTCTTT	CASSQRNGAGGLNAFF
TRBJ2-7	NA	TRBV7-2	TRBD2	TGTGCCAGCAGCTTATTGGGTCCGAGCGGGAGTGGCTACGAGCAGTACTTC	CASSLLGPSGSGYEQYF
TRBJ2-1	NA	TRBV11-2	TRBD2	TGTGCCAGCAGCCTAGAGGGACTAGCGGGAGGGCCGAAATACAATGAGCAGTTCTTC	CASSLEGLAGGPKYNEQFF
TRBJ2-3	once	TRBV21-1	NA	TGTGCCAGCAGCAAAGCTGGACAGAAAAGGGCTAGCGGAAGCACCACAGATACGCAGTATTTT	CASSKAGQKRASGSTTDTQYF
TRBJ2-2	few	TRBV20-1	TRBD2	TGCAGTGCTATGATAGCGGGAGGGCCATACACCGGGGAGCTGTTTTTT	CSAMIAGGPYTGELFF
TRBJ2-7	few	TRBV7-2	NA	TGTGCCAGCAGTTTGGGTAGTTTTCGGGGCGAGCAGTACTTC	CASSLGSFRGEQYF
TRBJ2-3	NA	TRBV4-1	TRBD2	TGCGCCAGCAGCCTCCTAGCAGCGGGAGGGCGTTGGGCAGATACGCAGTATTTT	CASSLLAAGGRWADTQYF
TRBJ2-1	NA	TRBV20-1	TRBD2	TGCAGTGCTAGTAACGGCGGGAGAGATGAGCAGTTCTTC	CSASNGGRDEQFF
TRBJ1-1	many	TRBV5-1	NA	TGCGCCAGCAGCTTGGTGGCAGAGAACACTGAAGCTTTCTTT	CASSLVAENTEAFF
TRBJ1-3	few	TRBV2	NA	TGTGCCGGAAGGGAAGGGGGAAACACCATATATTTT	CAGREGGNTIYF
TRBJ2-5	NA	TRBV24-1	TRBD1	TGTGCCACCGGAATCTGGGACAGGAACCAAGAGACCCAGTACTTC	CATGIWDRNQETQYF
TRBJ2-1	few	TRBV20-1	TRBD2	TGCAGTGCTTCAGAAGCGGGAGGGCCCAATGAGCAGTTCTTC	CSASEAGGPNEQFF
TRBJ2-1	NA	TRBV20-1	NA	TGCAGTGCCGGATTCCAAAGCAATGAGCAGTTCTTC	CSAGFQSNEQFF
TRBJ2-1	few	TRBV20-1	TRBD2	TGCAGTGCAACGACTAGCGGGAGGGCCAGTGAGCAGTTCTTC	CSATTSGRASEQFF
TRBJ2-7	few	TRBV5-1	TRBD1	TGCGCCAGCAGCTTTTCCGGGACAGGGGTCAACGAGCAGTACTTC	CASSFSGTGVNEQYF
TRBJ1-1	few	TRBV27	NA	TGTGCCAGCAGCCAGGGTTCTGAAGCTTTCTTT	CASSQGSEAFF
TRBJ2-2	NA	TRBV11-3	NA	TGTGCCAGCAGCTTAGATGTTGCGCTCCTCCGCACCGGGGAGCTGTTTTTT	CASSLDVALLRTGELFF
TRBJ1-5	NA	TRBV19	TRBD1	TGTGCCAGTAGTATGAAAACAGGGGGGCAGCCCCAGCATTTT	CASSMKTGGQPQHF
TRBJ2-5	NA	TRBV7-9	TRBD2	TGTGCCGTCGGGGTAGCGGGCACGGAGACCCAGTACTTC	CAVGVAGTETQYF
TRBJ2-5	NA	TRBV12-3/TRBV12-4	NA	TGTGCCAGCAGCCAGCGGCGGGGGCAGACCCAGTACTTC	CASSQRRGQTQYF
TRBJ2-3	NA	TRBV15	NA	TGTGCCACCCGTAAGGGGGACCACACAGATACGCAGTATTTT	CATRKGDHTDTQYF
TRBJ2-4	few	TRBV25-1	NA	TGTGCCAGCAGCCATTCGACGCTGGGAATTCAGTACTTC	CASSHSTLGIQYF
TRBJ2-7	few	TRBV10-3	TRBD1	TGTGCCATCAGTGAGACCGGACAGGGCCAAGTGGAGCAGTACTTC	CAISETGQGQVEQYF